The rows below give T cell receptor beta chains drawn from one sample of a study of blood T cell repertoires in COVID-19. Method: immunoSEQ multiplex PCR; TCRdb's copy keeps in-frame clones and lacks some. Among about 170,000 clones, 70% to 85% were seen once, and the ten largest hold 22%. Sequences were obtained from peripheral blood. The receptors originated from a woman over 75 with acute or convalescent COVID-19. CDR3s include the opening cysteine and the closing phenylalanine or tryptophan. The D gene is left open where the match is weak. Expanded clones are given a class, and other clones once, few, many or no size at all.

V gene	clone size	D gene	J gene	CDR3 protein	CDR3 DNA
TRBV19	.	TRBD1	TRBJ1-4	CASSTRTGANEKLFF	TGTGCCAGTAGTACGAGGACAGGGGCTAATGAAAAACTGTTTTTT
TRBV2	once	TRBD2	TRBJ2-1	CASTPGTSFHEQFF	TGTGCCAGCACCCCCGGGACTAGCTTCCATGAGCAGTTCTTC
TRBV7-9	.	.	TRBJ1-2	CASSLARGAYGYTF	TGTGCCAGCAGCTTAGCCCGGGGAGCCTATGGCTACACCTTC
TRBV5-4	.	TRBD1	TRBJ1-1	CASSLQGANTEAFF	TGTGCCAGCAGCTTGCAGGGGGCGAACACTGAAGCTTTCTTT
TRBV11-3	.	TRBD1	TRBJ2-1	CASSLGDSSYNEQFF	TGTGCCAGCAGCTTGGGGGACAGCTCCTACAATGAGCAGTTCTTC
TRBV5-4	.	TRBD1	TRBJ2-2	CASSKSDRANTGELFF	TGTGCCAGCAGCAAGTCGGACAGGGCGAACACCGGGGAGCTGTTTTTT
TRBV2	.	TRBD2	TRBJ2-7	CASSVEAGGYYEQYF	TGTGCCAGCAGTGTTGAAGCGGGAGGTTACTACGAGCAGTACTTC
TRBV5-6	many	TRBD1	TRBJ2-5	CASSYPQGAETQYF	TGTGCCAGCAGTTATCCGCAGGGGGCGGAGACCCAGTACTTC
TRBV30	.	.	TRBJ2-3	CASNSRDTQYF	TGTGCCTCGAATAGTCGAGATACGCAGTATTTT
TRBV5-8	.	.	TRBJ1-2	CASSWAGHYYTF	TGTGCCAGCAGCTGGGCAGGGCACTACTACACCTTC
TRBV7-9	.	.	TRBJ1-1	CASSYRDDAFF	TGTGCCAGCAGCTACCGAGATGATGCTTTCTTT
TRBV5-1	.	.	TRBJ1-2	CASSKETGSYGYTF	TGCGCCAGCAGCAAAGAGACAGGCAGCTATGGCTACACCTTC
TRBV18	.	.	TRBJ2-7	CASSPRSADSYEQYF	TGTGCCAGCTCACCACGGAGCGCCGACTCCTACGAGCAGTACTTC
TRBV27	.	TRBD2	TRBJ2-5	CASSEGLAAMGTQYF	TGTGCCAGCAGTGAGGGACTAGCGGCGATGGGGACCCAGTACTTC
TRBV5-1	.	TRBD1	TRBJ2-2	CASSLSPTGTGNTGELFF	TGCGCCAGCAGCTTGAGCCCTACCGGGACAGGGAACACCGGGGAGCTGTTTTTT
TRBV29-1	.	TRBD1	TRBJ1-1	CSASRGPEDTEAFF	TGCAGCGCTAGCAGGGGGCCAGAGGACACTGAAGCTTTCTTT
TRBV18	.	.	TRBJ1-5	CASSPTREGSQPQHF	TGTGCCAGCTCACCAACACGGGAAGGGTCTCAGCCCCAGCATTTT
TRBV2	.	.	TRBJ1-2	CASSALTVNYGYTF	TGTGCCAGCAGTGCCTTGACAGTAAACTATGGCTACACCTTC
TRBV9	.	.	TRBJ1-3	CASSSIGETGNSGNTIYF	TGTGCCAGCAGCTCAATAGGAGAAACAGGGAACTCTGGAAACACCATATATTTT
TRBV12-3/TRBV12-4	.	.	TRBJ2-7	CATTDSGEQYF	TGTGCCACCACGGACAGCGGCGAGCAGTACTTC
TRBV25-1	.	TRBD2	TRBJ2-3	CASSQWGGVTDTQYF	TGTGCCAGCAGTCAGTGGGGGGGTGTGACAGATACGCAGTATTTT
TRBV6-5	.	.	TRBJ1-3	CASSQRTGPGNTIYF	TGTGCCAGCAGTCAGCGAACAGGGCCTGGAAACACCATATATTTT
TRBV6-2/TRBV6-3	.	.	TRBJ1-1	CASSLGPGNTEAFF	TGTGCCAGCAGTTTAGGTCCAGGGAACACTGAAGCTTTCTTT
TRBV5-1	.	TRBD1	TRBJ1-5	CASSYTGEKGQPQHF	TGCGCCAGCAGCTATACAGGGGAGAAAGGTCAGCCCCAGCATTTT
TRBV3-1/TRBV3-2	.	TRBD2	TRBJ2-2	CASSSTSASNTGELFF	TGTGCCAGCAGCTCGACTAGCGCCTCGAACACCGGGGAGCTGTTTTTT
TRBV6-6	.	TRBD1	TRBJ2-5	CASSLQGEETQYF	TGTGCCAGCAGTTTACAGGGGGAAGAGACCCAGTACTTC
TRBV19	once	TRBD1	TRBJ1-1	CASSISGRGYTEAFF	TGTGCCAGTAGTATAAGTGGCAGGGGGTACACTGAAGCTTTCTTT
TRBV19	.	TRBD1	TRBJ2-7	CASSDVPGQGYEQYF	TGTGCCAGTAGTGACGTCCCGGGACAGGGGTACGAGCAGTACTTC
TRBV7-9	once	.	TRBJ1-1	CASSFDSNTEAFF	TGTGCCAGCAGCTTTGACTCGAACACTGAAGCTTTCTTT
TRBV10-3	.	.	TRBJ2-3	CAISDSSPDTQYF	TGTGCCATCAGTGATTCCTCCCCAGATACGCAGTATTTT
TRBV24-1	.	TRBD1	TRBJ1-5	CATSDRVKPQHF	TGTGCCACCAGCGACAGGGTCAAGCCCCAGCATTTT
TRBV29-1	.	TRBD1	TRBJ2-7	CSVEEWDRGRDEQYF	TGCAGCGTTGAAGAGTGGGACAGGGGACGGGACGAGCAGTACTTC
TRBV5-1	few	.	TRBJ2-2	CASSLRARGLNTGELFF	.
TRBV7-9	.	TRBD1	TRBJ2-7	CASSRDRGFVYEQYF	TGTGCCAGCAGCCGGGACAGGGGATTTGTCTACGAGCAGTACTTC
TRBV27	few	.	TRBJ1-5	CASSPRRDSNQPQHF	TGTGCCAGCAGTCCTCGACGGGATAGCAATCAGCCCCAGCATTTT
TRBV5-1	.	TRBD1	TRBJ2-7	CASSLEGQGYEQYF	TGCGCCAGCAGCTTGGAGGGACAGGGATACGAGCAGTACTTC
TRBV9	.	.	TRBJ2-7	CASSDGSFGRGEQYF	TGTGCCAGCAGCGACGGCTCATTCGGTCGGGGTGAGCAGTACTTC
TRBV6-6	.	TRBD1	TRBJ1-5	CATRQGDGQPQHF	TGTGCCACCAGACAGGGGGACGGTCAGCCCCAGCATTTT
TRBV7-9	.	.	TRBJ1-4	CASSLGLTQEKLFF	TGTGCCAGCAGCTTAGGACTCACCCAAGAGAAACTGTTTTTT
TRBV6-4	.	TRBD1	TRBJ1-1	CASSDGDRGLAEAFF	TGTGCCAGCAGTGATGGGGACAGGGGGCTCGCTGAAGCTTTCTTT
TRBV6-5	.	TRBD2	TRBJ2-2	CASRGGLYTGELFF	TGTGCCAGCCGGGGGGGACTCTACACCGGGGAGCTGTTTTTT
TRBV7-9	.	TRBD1	TRBJ2-5	CASSGDRGRLLQETQYF	TGTGCCAGCAGCGGGGACAGGGGAAGACTACTTCAAGAGACCCAGTACTTC
TRBV6-6	.	TRBD2	TRBJ2-3	CASSYYRTSGTDTQYF	TGTGCCAGCAGTTACTACAGGACTAGCGGCACAGATACGCAGTATTTT
TRBV30	.	TRBD1	TRBJ2-5	CALDRGRETQYF	TGTGCCTTGGACAGGGGAAGAGAGACCCAGTACTTC
TRBV28	few	.	TRBJ1-1	CASILGQNAEAFF	TGTGCCAGCATCCTAGGACAGAACGCTGAAGCTTTCTTT
TRBV1	.	.	TRBJ2-5	CTSSRGLAGVPETQYF	TGCACCAGCAGCCGAGGACTAGCGGGAGTTCCAGAGACCCAGTACTTC
TRBV7-9	.	TRBD2	TRBJ2-1	CASSTRLAGAPNEQFF	TGTGCCAGCAGCACCCGACTAGCGGGAGCCCCCAATGAGCAGTTCTTC
TRBV6-6	.	.	TRBJ1-1	CASSLLEDTEAFF	TGTGCCAGCAGCCTACTCGAGGACACTGAAGCTTTCTTT
TRBV11-2	.	.	TRBJ1-5	CASSFYGGSNQPQHF	TGTGCCAGCAGCTTTTACGGCGGGAGCAATCAGCCCCAGCATTTT
TRBV6-5	.	TRBD1	TRBJ1-4	CATRTGGSNEKLFF	TGTGCCACCAGGACAGGGGGGTCTAATGAAAAACTGTTTTTT
TRBV5-4	.	.	TRBJ2-3	CASSQWTGGTQYF	TGTGCCAGCAGCCAGTGGACCGGGGGTACGCAGTATTTT
TRBV27	.	TRBD1	TRBJ2-5	CASSTLDRDGGQETQYF	TGTGCCAGCAGTACCCTGGACAGGGACGGAGGGCAAGAGACCCAGTACTTC
TRBV11-3	.	.	TRBJ1-1	CASSLDTNTEAFF	TGTGCCAGCAGCCTGGACACAAACACTGAAGCTTTCTTT
TRBV3-1/TRBV3-2	.	TRBD1	TRBJ2-3	CASSSSRQGGTDTQYF	TGTGCCAGCAGCAGTAGTAGACAGGGGGGGACAGATACGCAGTATTTT
TRBV29-1	.	.	TRBJ2-1	CSVLDRLGEQFF	TGCAGCGTCCTGGACAGACTGGGTGAGCAGTTCTTC
TRBV4-2	few	TRBD2	TRBJ2-2	CASSQDGLAGGRAGELFF	TGTGCCAGCAGCCAAGACGGGCTAGCGGGAGGTCGGGCCGGGGAGCTGTTTTTT
TRBV5-6	.	.	TRBJ1-2	CASSLGWNLLNYGYTF	TGTGCCAGCAGCTTGGGTTGGAACCTACTAAACTATGGCTACACCTTC
TRBV19	few	TRBD2	TRBJ2-2	CASSRDDSGRANTGELFF	TGTGCCAGTAGTAGGGACGATAGCGGGAGGGCAAACACCGGGGAGCTGTTTTTT
TRBV30	once	.	TRBJ2-5	CAWSVKGVGRETQYF	TGTGCCTGGAGTGTAAAGGGGGTGGGGCGCGAGACCCAGTACTTC